A selection of T cell receptor beta chains follows, all from one sample in a study of blood T cell repertoires in COVID-19. Sequencing used immunoSEQ multiplex PCR; TCRdb keeps in-frame clones, though not all of them. The sample has 200,000 or so clones, approximately 84% seen once. What was sequenced was PBMCs or T cells enriched from blood (not recorded which). These receptors were obtained from a man in his forties who had recovered from COVID-19. Both conserved end residues are part of each CDR3. Fields, in order: J gene, V gene, D gene, clone size, CDR3 DNA, CDR3 protein. The D gene is left open where the match is weak. Not all rows give a size; the values are once, few, many and, for expanded clones, a class.

>TRBJ2-2|TRBV4-1|NA|NA
TGCGCCAGCAGCCAACCACAGTCCGCCGGGGAGCTGTTTTTT
CASSQPQSAGELFF
>TRBJ1-1|TRBV7-9|TRBD1|NA
TGTGCCAGCTCATGGGGTGGACAGGGCTCGCTCCGAGTGAACACTGAAGCTTTCTTT
CASSWGGQGSLRVNTEAFF
>TRBJ1-3|TRBV5-4|NA|NA
TGTGCCAGCAGCTATAGGGGGTCCGGAAACACCATATATTTT
CASSYRGSGNTIYF
>TRBJ2-6|TRBV10-3|NA|NA
TGTGCCACACAGGTCTCTGGGGCCAACGTCCTGACTTTC
CATQVSGANVLTF
>TRBJ1-1|TRBV20-1|NA|NA
TGCAGTGCTAGTCCTGGACAGACCAGGAACACTGAAGCTTTCTTT
CSASPGQTRNTEAFF
>TRBJ2-2|TRBV28|TRBD2|few
TGTGCCAGCAGCTACCGACTAGCGGGGGGGCCGGACACCGGGGAGCTGTTTTTT
CASSYRLAGGPDTGELFF
>TRBJ1-1|TRBV5-1|TRBD1|NA
TGCGCCAGCAACCCCAGTAGGGGGCGGTTTGTGAACACTGAAGCTTTCTTT
CASNPSRGRFVNTEAFF
>TRBJ2-4|TRBV4-1|TRBD2|NA
TGCGCCAGCAGCCAACTAGCGGGGGTAGCCAAAAACATTCAGTACTTC
CASSQLAGVAKNIQYF
>TRBJ1-6|TRBV7-2|NA|few
TGTGCCAGCAGCTTAATCGGGAGCTCCTATAATTCACCCCTCCACTTT
CASSLIGSSYNSPLHF
>TRBJ2-5|TRBV19|NA|NA
TGTGCCAGTAGTTCAGTGCCAGGGGCGATGGGCGAGACCCAGTACTTC
CASSSVPGAMGETQYF
>TRBJ1-2|TRBV5-4|NA|NA
TGTGCCAGCAGCTTGGATCCGGTTGTCTCTACCTCTAACTATGGCTACACCTTC
CASSLDPVVSTSNYGYTF
>TRBJ1-6|TRBV5-1|NA|NA
TGCGCCAGCAGCGGTACAGGGCCAAATTCACCCCTCCACTTT
CASSGTGPNSPLHF
>TRBJ1-3|TRBV3-1/TRBV3-2|NA|NA
TGTGCCAGCAGCCAGAGCTCTGGAAACACCATATATTTT
CASSQSSGNTIYF
>TRBJ1-2|TRBV30|NA|NA
TGTGCCTGGTTTACGGGGGGAAAGGGTGGCTACACCTTC
CAWFTGGKGGYTF
>TRBJ1-2|TRBV28|NA|NA
TGTGCCAGCAGTTACGAGACTTTAGACATGGACAGAGGTGGCTACACCTTC
CASSYETLDMDRGGYTF
>TRBJ1-5|TRBV30|TRBD1|NA
TGTGCCTGGGGGACAGGGTCGATAAACCAGCCCCAGCATTTT
CAWGTGSINQPQHF
>TRBJ1-4|TRBV5-6|TRBD1|NA
TGTGCCAGCAGCTGGGGACCCGGGACAGGGGGTAATGAAAAACTGTTTTTT
CASSWGPGTGGNEKLFF
>TRBJ1-2|TRBV30|NA|NA
TGTGCCTGGAGTGTGGGGCCAGGGTATAACTATGGCTACACCTTC
CAWSVGPGYNYGYTF
>TRBJ2-3|TRBV5-4|NA|NA
TGTGCCAGCAGCCCCTTCGCGGGGCGCACAGATACGCAGTATTTT
CASSPFAGRTDTQYF
>TRBJ2-7|TRBV4-1|NA|NA
TGCGCCAGCAGCCAAGGACCTACAGGGATTAATCCCTACGAGCAGTACTTC
CASSQGPTGINPYEQYF
>TRBJ2-3|TRBV4-2|NA|NA
TGTGCCAGCAGCCAAGATCCGGGGGCAGATACGCAGTATTTT
CASSQDPGADTQYF
>TRBJ1-1|TRBV28|NA|NA
TGTGCCAGCATCCCTTTAGCGGGCATGATCGGCACTGAAGCTTTCTTT
CASIPLAGMIGTEAFF
>TRBJ1-2|TRBV10-3|TRBD1|NA
TGTGCCATCAGTGAGGGGTTTTCGGGACAGCACTATGGCTACACCTTC
CAISEGFSGQHYGYTF
>TRBJ1-2|TRBV5-1|TRBD1|NA
TGCGCCAGCAGCTCTTATCCGGGACAGGGGTATGGCTACACCTTC
CASSSYPGQGYGYTF
>TRBJ2-7|TRBV5-1|TRBD1|NA
TGCGCCAGCAGCCCACGAACGGACAGGGGGCGGGAGCAGTACTTC
CASSPRTDRGREQYF
>TRBJ1-1|TRBV5-6|TRBD1|NA
TGTGCCAGCAGCTTGGTGGGGGGAGGACAGGGTGAAGCTTTCTTT
CASSLVGGGQGEAFF
>TRBJ1-5|TRBV28|NA|NA
TGTGCCAGCAGTTACGGGTTCAATCAGCCCCAGCATTTT
CASSYGFNQPQHF
>TRBJ1-1|TRBV5-6|NA|once
TGTGCCAGCAGCTTCCTCCGGGAACCCAACACTGAAGCTTTCTTT
CASSFLREPNTEAFF
>TRBJ2-1|TRBV27|TRBD2|NA
TGTGCCAGCAAGAGGGGGCTAGCGGGGGGATACAATGAGCAGTTCTTC
CASKRGLAGGYNEQFF
>TRBJ1-5|TRBV5-1|NA|NA
TGCGCCAGCAGCTTGTTGAACATCAGGGAGGTGGGCAATCAGCCCCAGCATTTT
CASSLLNIREVGNQPQHF
>TRBJ1-5|TRBV6-5|NA|NA
TGTGCCAGCAGGGGGACTGGCAATCAGCCCCAGCATTTT
CASRGTGNQPQHF
>TRBJ2-7|TRBV18|NA|NA
TGTGCCAGCTCACCAGTGGACTCCAGCTACGAGCAGTACTTC
CASSPVDSSYEQYF
>TRBJ1-5|TRBV28|TRBD1|NA
TGTGCCAGCACTATGACAGGGATGAGCAATCAGCCCCAGCATTTT
CASTMTGMSNQPQHF
>TRBJ2-7|TRBV20-1|NA|NA
TGCAGTGCTAGTCTAGCGTCCTACGAGCAGTACTTC
CSASLASYEQYF
>TRBJ2-1|TRBV12-3/TRBV12-4|TRBD1|NA
TGTGCCAGCGGGACAGGGACCTACAATGAGCAGTTCTTC
CASGTGTYNEQFF
>TRBJ1-5|TRBV6-5|TRBD1|NA
TGTGCCAGCAGCAAGACAGGGCGGGATCAGCCCCAGCATTTT
CASSKTGRDQPQHF
>TRBJ1-2|TRBV5-6|NA|NA
TGTGCCAGCAGCTTGGGGACAGTAATCTATGGCTACACCTTC
CASSLGTVIYGYTF
>TRBJ1-2|TRBV19|TRBD1|NA
TGTGCCAGTACCAGGACAGGGGGCCCCTACTATGGCTACACCTTC
CASTRTGGPYYGYTF
>TRBJ2-2|TRBV6-1|NA|NA
TGTGCCAGCAGTGAAGGGCATTACACCGGGGAGCTGTTTTTT
CASSEGHYTGELFF
>TRBJ2-1|TRBV19|NA|NA
TGTGCCAGTAGAGAAAGGGGTGGCGATGAGCAGTTCTTC
CASRERGGDEQFF
>TRBJ1-2|TRBV9|NA|NA
TGTGCCAGCAGTGCTGAGTATGGCTACACCTTC
CASSAEYGYTF
>TRBJ2-1|TRBV7-3|NA|NA
TGTGCCAGCAGCTTAACGGGGTCGTACGGGGTCGGGCAGTTCTTC
CASSLTGSYGVGQFF
>TRBJ1-1|TRBV2|NA|few
TGTGCCAGCAAGGGGTTTAACACTGAAGCTTTCTTT
CASKGFNTEAFF
>TRBJ1-4|TRBV6-5|NA|NA
TGTGCCAGCAGTTACGGGGGCAGGGAAAAACTGTTTTTT
CASSYGGREKLFF
>TRBJ1-4|TRBV7-2|NA|few
TGTGCCAGCAGCTTAGAAGGTGGTAGGGGCAGTGAAAAACTGTTTTTT
CASSLEGGRGSEKLFF
>TRBJ1-1|TRBV7-8|NA|few
TGTGCCAGCAGCTTAGCTCGGGGGGAAGCTTTCTTT
CASSLARGEAFF
>TRBJ2-5|TRBV9|NA|NA
TGTGCCAGCAGCGTAGCGGGGGGCATGCGGGAGACCCAGTACTTC
CASSVAGGMRETQYF
>TRBJ1-1|TRBV29-1|TRBD1|once
TGCAGCGTTTCCACCTCCGGGACAGGGTCCACTGAAGCTTTCTTT
CSVSTSGTGSTEAFF
>TRBJ2-5|TRBV6-5|TRBD2|NA
TGTGCCAGCACCCTTAGCGGCGGGAGGGAGACCCAGTACTTC
CASTLSGGRETQYF
>TRBJ1-1|TRBV28|TRBD1|NA
TGTGCCAGCAGTCCCACGTCAGGGGGCTCTGAAGCTTTCTTT
CASSPTSGGSEAFF
>TRBJ2-1|TRBV29-1|NA|NA
TGCAGCGGAGGAGGTACCTACAATGAGCAGTTCTTC
CSGGGTYNEQFF
>TRBJ2-5|TRBV6-6|TRBD1|few
TGTGCCAGCAGCCTCAACAGGGGGACTGAGACCCAGTACTTC
CASSLNRGTETQYF
>TRBJ2-7|TRBV7-9|NA|NA
TGTGCCAGCAGCCCGTGGCAGGGCGCCTACGAGCAGTACTTC
CASSPWQGAYEQYF
>TRBJ2-1|TRBV3-1/TRBV3-2|NA|few
TGTGCCAGCAGCCAGGGGGGTTCGTGGCAGTTCTTC
CASSQGGSWQFF
>TRBJ1-1|TRBV19|NA|NA
TGTGCCAGTAGTGCCTTGACATCAAGCTCTGAAGCTTTCTTT
CASSALTSSSEAFF
>TRBJ2-5|TRBV7-2|TRBD2|NA
TGTGCCAGCAGCTTAGTGTTTATCGGGGGGGGTAGGGAGACCCAGTACTTC
CASSLVFIGGGRETQYF
>TRBJ1-1|TRBV10-3|NA|once
TGTGCCATCAGTCAGGGGCTTACGAACACTGAAGCTTTCTTT
CAISQGLTNTEAFF
>TRBJ1-1|TRBV30|NA|NA
TGTGCCTGCCCCGGGGGGGTGATGAACACTGAAGCTTTCTTT
CACPGGVMNTEAFF
>TRBJ1-1|TRBV7-2|TRBD1|NA
TGTGCCAGCACCTCCCGGACAGGGACGAACACTGAAGCTTTCTTT
CASTSRTGTNTEAFF